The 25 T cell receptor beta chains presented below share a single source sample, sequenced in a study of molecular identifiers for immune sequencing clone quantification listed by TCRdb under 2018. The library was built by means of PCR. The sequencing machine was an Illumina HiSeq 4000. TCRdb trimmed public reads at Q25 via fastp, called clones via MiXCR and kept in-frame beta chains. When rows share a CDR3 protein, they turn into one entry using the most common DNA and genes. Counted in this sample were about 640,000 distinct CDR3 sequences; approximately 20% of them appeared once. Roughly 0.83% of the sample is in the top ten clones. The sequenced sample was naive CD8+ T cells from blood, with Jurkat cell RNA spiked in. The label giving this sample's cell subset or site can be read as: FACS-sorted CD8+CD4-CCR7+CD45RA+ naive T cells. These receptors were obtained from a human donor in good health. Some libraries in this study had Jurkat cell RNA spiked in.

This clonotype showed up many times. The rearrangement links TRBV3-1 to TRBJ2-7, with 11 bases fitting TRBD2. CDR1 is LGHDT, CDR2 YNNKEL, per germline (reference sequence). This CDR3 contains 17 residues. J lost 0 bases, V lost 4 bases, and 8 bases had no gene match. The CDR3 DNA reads TGTGCCAGCAGCCTTACGCTAGCGGGGGGACTCTCCTACGAGCAGTACTTC. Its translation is CASSLTLAGGLSYEQYF.

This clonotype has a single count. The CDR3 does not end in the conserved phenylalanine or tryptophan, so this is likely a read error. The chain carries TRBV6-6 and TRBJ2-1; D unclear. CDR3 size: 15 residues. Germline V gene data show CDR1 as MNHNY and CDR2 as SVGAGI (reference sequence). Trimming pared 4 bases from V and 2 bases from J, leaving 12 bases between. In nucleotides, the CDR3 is TGTGCCAGCAGTTCTGGCCTATTTACCTACAATGAGCAGTTCTAC. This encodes CASSSGLFTYNEQFY.

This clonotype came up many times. CDR3 sequence (DNA): TGCGCCAGCAGCCAAGGCTTAAGCGGGGGGGCCCTGGGAGAAGATACGCAGTATTTT. Protein sequence: CASSQGLSGGALGEDTQYF. The V and J genes are TRBV4-3 and TRBJ2-3, with 10 bases matching TRBD2. V dropped 1 base and J dropped 5; count of bases not matched to a gene: 15. The germline V gene has CDR1 LGHNA and CDR2 YSLEER. The CDR3 has 19 amino acids.

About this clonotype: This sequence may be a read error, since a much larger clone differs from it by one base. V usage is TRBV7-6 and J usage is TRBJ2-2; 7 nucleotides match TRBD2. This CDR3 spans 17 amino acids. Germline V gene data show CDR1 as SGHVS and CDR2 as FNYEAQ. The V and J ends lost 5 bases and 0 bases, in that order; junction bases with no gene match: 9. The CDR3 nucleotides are TGTGCCAGCAGCCGCTGTACTAGCGCCCCGAACACCGGGGAGCTGTTTTTT. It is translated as CASSRCTSAPNTGELFF.

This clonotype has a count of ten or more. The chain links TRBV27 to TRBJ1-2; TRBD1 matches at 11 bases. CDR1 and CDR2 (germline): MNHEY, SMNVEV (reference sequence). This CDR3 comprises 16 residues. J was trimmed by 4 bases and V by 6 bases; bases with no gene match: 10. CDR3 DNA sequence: TGTGCCAGCAGCATAAGCGGGGACAGGGGGGTCTATGGCTACACCTTC. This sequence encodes CASSISGDRGVYGYTF.

The DNA of the CDR3 is TGTGCCAGCAGTGAATGGGACAGGGGAAAGGCCTATGGCTACACCTTC. Translation: CASSEWDRGKAYGYTF. The chain recombines TRBV6-1 with TRBJ1-2; 10 bases agree with TRBD1. CDR1 and CDR2 from the germline V gene are MNHNS and SASEGT. The CDR3 length is 16 residues. Trimming removed 2 bases from V and 4 bases from J; junction bases left unmatched: 7.

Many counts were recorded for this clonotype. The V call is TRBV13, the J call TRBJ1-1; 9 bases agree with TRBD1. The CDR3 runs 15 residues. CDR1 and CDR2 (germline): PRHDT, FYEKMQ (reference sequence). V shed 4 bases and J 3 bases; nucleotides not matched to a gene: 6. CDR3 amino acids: CASSWNRGRYTEAFF. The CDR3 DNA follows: TGTGCCAGCAGCTGGAACAGGGGGCGGTACACTGAAGCTTTCTTT.

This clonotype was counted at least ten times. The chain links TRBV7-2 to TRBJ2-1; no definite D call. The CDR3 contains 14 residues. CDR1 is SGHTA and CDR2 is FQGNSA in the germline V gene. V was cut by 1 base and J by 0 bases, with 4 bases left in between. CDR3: CASSLGVSYNEQFF. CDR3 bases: TGTGCCAGCAGCTTAGGCGTCTCCTACAATGAGCAGTTCTTC.

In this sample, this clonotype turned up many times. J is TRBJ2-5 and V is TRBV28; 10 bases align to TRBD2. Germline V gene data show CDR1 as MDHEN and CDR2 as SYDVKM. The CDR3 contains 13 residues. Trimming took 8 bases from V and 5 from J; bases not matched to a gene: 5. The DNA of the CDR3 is TGTGCCAGCCTGAGTAGCGGGAGGGAGACCCAGTACTTC. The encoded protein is CASLSSGRETQYF.

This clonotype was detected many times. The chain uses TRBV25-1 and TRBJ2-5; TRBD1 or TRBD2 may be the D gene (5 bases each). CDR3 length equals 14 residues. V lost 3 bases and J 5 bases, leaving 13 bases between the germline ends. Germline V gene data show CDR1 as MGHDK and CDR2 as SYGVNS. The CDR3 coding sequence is TGTGCCAGCAGTGACAACGTCTGGGGGGAGACCCAGTACTTC. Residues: CASSDNVWGETQYF.

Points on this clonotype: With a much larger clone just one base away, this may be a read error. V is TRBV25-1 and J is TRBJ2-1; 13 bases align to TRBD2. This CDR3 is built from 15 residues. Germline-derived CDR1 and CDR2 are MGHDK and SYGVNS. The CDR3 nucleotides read TGTGCCAGCAGTGGGACTAGCGGGAGTTGGAATGAGCAGTCCTTC. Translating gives CASSGTSGSWNEQSF.

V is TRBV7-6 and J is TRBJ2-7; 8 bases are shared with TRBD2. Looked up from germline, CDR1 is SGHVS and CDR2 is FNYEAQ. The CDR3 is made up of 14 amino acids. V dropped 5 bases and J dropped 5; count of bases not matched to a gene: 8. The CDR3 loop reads CASSIIIAGNEQYF. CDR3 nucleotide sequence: TGTGCCAGCAGCATCATTATAGCGGGGAACGAGCAGTACTTC.

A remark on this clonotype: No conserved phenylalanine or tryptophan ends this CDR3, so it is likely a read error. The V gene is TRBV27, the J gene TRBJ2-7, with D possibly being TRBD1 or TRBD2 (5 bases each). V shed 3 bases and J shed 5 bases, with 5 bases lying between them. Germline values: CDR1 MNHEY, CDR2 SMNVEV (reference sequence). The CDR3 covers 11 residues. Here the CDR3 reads CASSLGDEQYI. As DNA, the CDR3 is TGTGCCAGCAGTTTGGGGGACGAGCAGTACATC.

CDR3 in DNA: TGTGCCAGCAGTTTATTAGTTCCCCCACATTACAATGAGCAGTTCTTC. Its translation: CASSLLVPPHYNEQFF. The V and J genes are TRBV28 and TRBJ2-1; D is unclear. The length of the CDR3 is 16 residues. Trimming took off 1 base at V and 4 bases at J, with 14 bases between the two ends. CDR1 MDHEN and CDR2 SYDVKM come from the germline V gene.

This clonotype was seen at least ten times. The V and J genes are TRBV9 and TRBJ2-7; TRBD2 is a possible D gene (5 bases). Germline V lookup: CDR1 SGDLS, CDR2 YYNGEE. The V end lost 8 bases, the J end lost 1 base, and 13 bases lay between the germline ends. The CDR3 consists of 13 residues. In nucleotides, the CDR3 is TGTGCCAGTAGTCGGACTGATTCCTACGAGCAGTACTTC. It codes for CASSRTDSYEQYF.

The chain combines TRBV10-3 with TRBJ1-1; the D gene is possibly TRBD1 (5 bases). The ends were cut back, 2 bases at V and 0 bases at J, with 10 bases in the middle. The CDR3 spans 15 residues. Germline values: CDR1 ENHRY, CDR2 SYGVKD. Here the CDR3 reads CAISETGQVNTEAFF. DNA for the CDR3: TGTGCCATCAGTGAGACAGGACAAGTGAACACTGAAGCTTTCTTT.

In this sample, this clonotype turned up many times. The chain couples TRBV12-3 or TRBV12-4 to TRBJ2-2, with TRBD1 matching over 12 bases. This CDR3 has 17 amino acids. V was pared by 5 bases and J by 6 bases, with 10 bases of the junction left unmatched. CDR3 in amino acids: CASSTGTGGKDAGELFF. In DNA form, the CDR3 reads TGTGCCAGCAGTACCGGGACAGGGGGCAAGGATGCCGGGGAGCTGTTTTTT.

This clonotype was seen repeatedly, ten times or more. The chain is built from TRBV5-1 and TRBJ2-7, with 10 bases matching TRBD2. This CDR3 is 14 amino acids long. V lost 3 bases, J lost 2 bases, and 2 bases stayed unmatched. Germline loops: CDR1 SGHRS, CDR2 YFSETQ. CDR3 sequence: CASSWTSGTYEQYF. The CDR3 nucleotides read TGCGCCAGCAGCTGGACTAGCGGCACCTACGAGCAGTACTTC.

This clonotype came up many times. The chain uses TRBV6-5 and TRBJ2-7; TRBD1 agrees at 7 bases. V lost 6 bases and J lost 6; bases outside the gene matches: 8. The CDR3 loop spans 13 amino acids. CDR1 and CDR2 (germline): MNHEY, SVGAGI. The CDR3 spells CASRSGTVLEQYF. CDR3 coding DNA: TGTGCCAGCAGATCCGGGACAGTACTCGAGCAGTACTTC.

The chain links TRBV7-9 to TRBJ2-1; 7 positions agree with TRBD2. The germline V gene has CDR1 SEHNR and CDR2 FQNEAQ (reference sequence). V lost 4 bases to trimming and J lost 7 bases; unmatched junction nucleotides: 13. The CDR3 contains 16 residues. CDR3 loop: CASSWVYKTSSNEQFF. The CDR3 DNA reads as TGTGCCAGCAGCTGGGTATACAAGACTAGCTCTAATGAGCAGTTCTTC.

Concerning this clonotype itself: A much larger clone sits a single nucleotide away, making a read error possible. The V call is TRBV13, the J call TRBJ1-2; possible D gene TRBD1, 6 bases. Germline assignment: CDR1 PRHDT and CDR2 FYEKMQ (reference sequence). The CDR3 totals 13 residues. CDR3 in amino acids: CVSSLRDTDGYTF. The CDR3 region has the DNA TGTGTCAGCAGCTTAAGGGACACGGATGGCTACACCTTC. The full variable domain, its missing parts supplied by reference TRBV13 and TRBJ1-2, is AAGVIQSPRHLIKEKRETATLKCYPIPRHDTVYWYQQGPGQDPQFLISFYEKMQSDKGSIPDRFSAQQFSDYHSELNMSSLELGDSALYFCVSSLRDTDGYTFGSGTRLTVV.

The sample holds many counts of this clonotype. CDR3 nucleotides: TGTGCCTGGAGCGGGTCGATGTACGAGCAGTACTTC. It translates to CAWSGSMYEQYF. V is TRBV30 and J is TRBJ2-7; D is undetermined. The CDR3 sequence is 12 residues long. The germline CDR1 and CDR2 sequences are GTSNPN and SVGIG (reference sequence). The V end lost 3 bases, the J end lost 4 bases, and 10 bases lay between the germline ends. Supplemented by reference TRBV30 and TRBJ2-7, the full variable domain reads SQTIHQWPATLVQPVGSPLSLECTVEGTSNPNLYWYRQAAGRGLQLLFYSVGIGQISSEVPQNLSASRPQDRQFILSSKKLLLSDSGFYLCAWSGSMYEQYFGPGTRLTVT.

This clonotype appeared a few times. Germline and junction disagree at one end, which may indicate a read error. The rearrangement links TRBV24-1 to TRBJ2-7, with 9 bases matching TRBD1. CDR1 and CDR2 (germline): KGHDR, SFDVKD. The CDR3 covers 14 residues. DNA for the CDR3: TGTGCCACCAGTGATTTGTGGAGGGGACAGGGTGTTTGTTTC. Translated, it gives CATSDLWRGQGVCF.

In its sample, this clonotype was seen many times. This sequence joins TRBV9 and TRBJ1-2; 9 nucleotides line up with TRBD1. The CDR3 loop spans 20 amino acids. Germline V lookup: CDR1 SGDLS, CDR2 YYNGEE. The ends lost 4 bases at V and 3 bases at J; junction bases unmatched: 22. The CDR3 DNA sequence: TGTGCCAGCAGCCCGACGGGGTTGGGACAGGGTTCAATTAACGACTATGGCTACACCTTC. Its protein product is CASSPTGLGQGSINDYGYTF. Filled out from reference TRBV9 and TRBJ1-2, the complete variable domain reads DSGVTQTPKHLITATGQRVTLRCSPRSGDLSVYWYQQSLDQGLQFLIQYYNGEERAKGNILERFSAQQFPDLHSELNLSSLELGDSALYFCASSPTGLGQGSINDYGYTFGSGTRLTVV.

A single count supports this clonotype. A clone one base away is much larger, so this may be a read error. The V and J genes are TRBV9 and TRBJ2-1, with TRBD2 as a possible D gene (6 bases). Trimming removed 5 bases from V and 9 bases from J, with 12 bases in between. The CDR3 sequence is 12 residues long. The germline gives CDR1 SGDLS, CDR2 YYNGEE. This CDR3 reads CASSPRGSEQFF. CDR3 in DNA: TGTGCCAGCAGTCCACGGGGGAGTGAGCAGTTCTTC. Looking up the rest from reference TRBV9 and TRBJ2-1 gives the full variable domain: DSGVTQTPKHLITATGQRVTLRCSPRSGDLSVYWYQQSLDQGLQFLIQYYNGEERAKGNILERFSAQQFPDLHSELNLSSLELGDSALYFCASSPRGSEQFFGPGTRLTVL.